The 7 T cell receptor beta chains below all came from one sample that was sequenced in a study of OX40 agonist ivuxolimab in advanced cancers. Using immunoSEQ multiplex PCR, the repertoire was profiled, and TCRdb retains in-frame clones only, with some absent. There are 77,000 or so clones in the sample; over 70% occur only once, and approximately 0.54% lies in the top ten. The source was CD4+ or CD8+ T cells sorted from blood, collected in a trial of the OX40 agonist ivuxolimab. The origin of the receptors is an adult with an advanced solid tumor such as melanoma, head and neck, liver or kidney cancer.

The chain couples TRBV6-6 to TRBJ2-1; possible D gene TRBD2, 6 bases. CDR3 length equals 16 residues. The germline V gene has CDR1 MNHNY and CDR2 SVGAGI (reference sequence). V was pared by 5 bases and J by 2 bases, with 16 bases between. Here the CDR3 reads CASSPAEGRTYNEQFF. In DNA form, the CDR3 reads TGTGCCAGCAGTCCCGCGGAGGGGCGAACCTACAATGAGCAGTTCTTC.

The rearrangement uses TRBV19 and TRBJ2-2, with 7 bases lining up with TRBD2. The CDR3 runs 14 residues. Looked up from germline, CDR1 is LNHDA and CDR2 is SQIVND (reference sequence). Trimming at V came to 7 bases and at J to 6 bases, leaving 8 bases not matched to a gene. In nucleotides, the CDR3 is TGTGCCAGTATTAGTCGCGGGAGCTCCGGGGAGCTGTTTTTT. Amino acid sequence: CASISRGSSGELFF.

This chain uses TRBV7-2 with TRBJ2-3; 8 nucleotides line up with TRBD2. Germline V lookup: CDR1 SGHTA, CDR2 FQGNSA. This CDR3 contains 16 residues. Trimming removed 3 bases from V and 0 bases from J; junction bases left unmatched: 5. This CDR3 reads CASSFYGRGSTDTQYF. The CDR3 bases are TGTGCCAGCAGCTTTTACGGGAGGGGTAGCACAGATACGCAGTATTTT.

The rearrangement joins TRBV11-3 to TRBJ2-1; 16 positions match TRBD2. The CDR3 consists of 16 residues. Germline loops: CDR1 SGHNT, CDR2 YENEEA. Trimming removed 6 bases from V and 7 bases from J; junction bases left unmatched: 6. The DNA of the CDR3 is TGTGCCAGCAGTTCTAAGGGACTAGCGGGAGGGAATGAGCAGTTCTTC. The encoded protein is CASSSKGLAGGNEQFF.

The V call is TRBV10-3, the J call TRBJ2-3; 7 bases map to TRBD2. The CDR3 contains 16 residues. Germline CDR1 ENHRY, CDR2 SYGVKD. J lost 5 bases, V lost 2 bases, and 10 bases had no gene match. DNA for the CDR3: TGTGCCATCAGTGAGGGGCAGAGACTAGCCAGAGATACGCAGTATTTT. Translated, it gives CAISEGQRLARDTQYF.

The gene calls are TRBV7-8 and TRBJ1-5; 7 bases line up with TRBD1. The CDR3 is 15 residues long. Germline V gene lookup returns CDR1 SGHVS and CDR2 FQNEAQ. Trimming cost V 1 base and J 7 bases; bases outside gene matches: 7. Here the CDR3 reads CASSLEGQASQPQHF. DNA of the CDR3: TGTGCCAGCAGCTTAGAAGGACAGGCGAGCCAGCCCCAGCATTTT.

This clone was seen only a few times. The J gene is TRBJ1-1, the V gene TRBV15; D is uncertain. Germline CDR1 is LNHNV and CDR2 is YYDKDF (reference sequence). This CDR3 is 13 amino acids long. V dropped 2 bases and J dropped 2 bases, with 6 bases sitting between them. CDR3 nucleotides: TGTGCCACCAGCAGACCTGCTAACACTGAAGCTTTCTTT. As protein: CATSRPANTEAFF.